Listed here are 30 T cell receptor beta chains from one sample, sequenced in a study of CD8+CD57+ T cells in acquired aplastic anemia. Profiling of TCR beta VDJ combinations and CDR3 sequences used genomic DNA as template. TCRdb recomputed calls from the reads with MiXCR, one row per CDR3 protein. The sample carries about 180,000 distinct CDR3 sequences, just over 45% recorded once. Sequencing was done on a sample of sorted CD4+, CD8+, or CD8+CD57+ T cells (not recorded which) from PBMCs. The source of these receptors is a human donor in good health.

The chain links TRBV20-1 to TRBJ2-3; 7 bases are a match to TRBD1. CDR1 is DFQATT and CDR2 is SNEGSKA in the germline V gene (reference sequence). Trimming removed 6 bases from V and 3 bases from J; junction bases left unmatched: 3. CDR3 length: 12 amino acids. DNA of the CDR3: TGCAGTGCAGCACAGGGGACAGATACGCAGTATTTT. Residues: CSAAQGTDTQYF.

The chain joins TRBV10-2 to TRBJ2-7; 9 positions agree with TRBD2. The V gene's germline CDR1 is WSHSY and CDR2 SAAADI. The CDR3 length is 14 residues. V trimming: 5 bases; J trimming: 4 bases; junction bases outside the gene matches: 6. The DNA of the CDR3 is TGCGCCAGCAGTCCGCTAGCGGGGAAGTACGAGCAGTACTTC. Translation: CASSPLAGKYEQYF.

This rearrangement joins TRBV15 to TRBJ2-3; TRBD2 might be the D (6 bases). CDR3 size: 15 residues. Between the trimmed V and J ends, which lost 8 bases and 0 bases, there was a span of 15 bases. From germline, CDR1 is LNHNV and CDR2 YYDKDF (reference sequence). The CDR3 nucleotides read TGTGCCACCCTGGACCCAGGGACTAGCACAGATACGCAGTATTTT. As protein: CATLDPGTSTDTQYF.

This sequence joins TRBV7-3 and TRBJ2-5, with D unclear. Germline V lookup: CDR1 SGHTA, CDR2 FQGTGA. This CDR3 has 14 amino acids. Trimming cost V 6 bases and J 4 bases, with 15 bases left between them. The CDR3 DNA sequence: TGTGCCAGCAGTCCGAATGGTCGGACAGAGACCCAGTACTTC. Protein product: CASSPNGRTETQYF.

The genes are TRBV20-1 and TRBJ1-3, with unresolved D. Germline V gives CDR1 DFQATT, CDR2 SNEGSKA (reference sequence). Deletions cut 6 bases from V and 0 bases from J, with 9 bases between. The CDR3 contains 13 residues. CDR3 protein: CSAIDNSGNTIYF. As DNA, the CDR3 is TGCAGTGCCATCGACAACTCTGGAAACACCATATATTTT.

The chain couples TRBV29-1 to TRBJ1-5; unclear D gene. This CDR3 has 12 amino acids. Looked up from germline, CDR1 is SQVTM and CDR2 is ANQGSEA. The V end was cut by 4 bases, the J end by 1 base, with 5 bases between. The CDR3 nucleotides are TGCAGCGTTGGGTGGAGCAATCAGCCCCAGCATTTT. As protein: CSVGWSNQPQHF.

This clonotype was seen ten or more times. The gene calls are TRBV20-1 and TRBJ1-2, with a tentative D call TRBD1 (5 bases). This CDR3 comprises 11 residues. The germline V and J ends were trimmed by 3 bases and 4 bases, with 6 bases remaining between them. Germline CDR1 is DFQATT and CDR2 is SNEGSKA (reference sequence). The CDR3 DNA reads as TGCAGTGCTAGTAGGGGCTATGGCTACACCTTC. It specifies CSASRGYGYTF.

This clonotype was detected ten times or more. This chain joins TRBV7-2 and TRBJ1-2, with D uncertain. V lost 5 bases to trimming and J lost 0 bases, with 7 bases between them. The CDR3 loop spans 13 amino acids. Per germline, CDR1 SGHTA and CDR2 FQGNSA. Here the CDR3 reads CASSEQPNYGYTF. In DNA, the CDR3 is TGTGCCAGCAGCGAGCAGCCTAACTATGGCTACACCTTC.

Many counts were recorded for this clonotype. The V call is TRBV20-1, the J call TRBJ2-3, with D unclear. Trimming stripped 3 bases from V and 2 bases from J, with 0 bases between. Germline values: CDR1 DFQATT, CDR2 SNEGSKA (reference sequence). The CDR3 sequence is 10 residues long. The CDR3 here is CSASTDTQYF. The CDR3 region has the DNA TGCAGTGCTAGCACAGATACGCAGTATTTT.

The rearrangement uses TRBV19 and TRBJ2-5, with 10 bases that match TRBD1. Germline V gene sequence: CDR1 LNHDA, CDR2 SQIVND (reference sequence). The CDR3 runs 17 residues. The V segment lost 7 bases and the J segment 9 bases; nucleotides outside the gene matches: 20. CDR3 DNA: TGTGCCAGTACCACGACAGGGGGCAAATATAGCAATCAGCCCCAGTACTTC. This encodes CASTTTGGKYSNQPQYF. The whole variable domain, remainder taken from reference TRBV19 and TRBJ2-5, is DGGITQSPKYLFRKEGQNVTLSCEQNLNHDAMYWYRQDPGQGLRLIYYSQIVNDFQKGDIAEGYSVSREKKESFPLTVTSAQKNPTAFYLCASTTTGGKYSNQPQYFGPGTRLLVL.

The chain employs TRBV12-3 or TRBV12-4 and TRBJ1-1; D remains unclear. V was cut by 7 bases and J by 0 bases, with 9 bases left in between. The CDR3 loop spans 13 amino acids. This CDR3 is CASTSPVNTEAFF. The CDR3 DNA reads TGTGCCAGCACCTCCCCAGTGAACACTGAAGCTTTCTTT.

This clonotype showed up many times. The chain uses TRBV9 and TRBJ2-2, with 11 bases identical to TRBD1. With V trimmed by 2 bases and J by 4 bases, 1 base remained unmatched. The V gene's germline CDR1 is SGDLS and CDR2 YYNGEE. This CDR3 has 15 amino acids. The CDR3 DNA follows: TGTGCCAGCAGCGTGGACAGGGGGCGCACCGGGGAGCTGTTTTTT. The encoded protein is CASSVDRGRTGELFF.

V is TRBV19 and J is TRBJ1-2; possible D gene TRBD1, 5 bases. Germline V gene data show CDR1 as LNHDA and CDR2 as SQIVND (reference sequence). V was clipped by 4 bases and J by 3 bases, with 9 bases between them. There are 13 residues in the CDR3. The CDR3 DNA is TGTGCCAGTAGTAGGCAGGGCTACTATGGCTACACCTTC. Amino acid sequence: CASSRQGYYGYTF.

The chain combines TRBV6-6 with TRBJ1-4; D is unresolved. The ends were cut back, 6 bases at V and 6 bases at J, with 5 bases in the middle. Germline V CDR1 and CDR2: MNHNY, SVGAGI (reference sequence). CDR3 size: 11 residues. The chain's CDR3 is CASREDEKLFF. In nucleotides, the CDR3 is TGTGCCAGCAGGGAAGATGAAAAACTGTTTTTT.

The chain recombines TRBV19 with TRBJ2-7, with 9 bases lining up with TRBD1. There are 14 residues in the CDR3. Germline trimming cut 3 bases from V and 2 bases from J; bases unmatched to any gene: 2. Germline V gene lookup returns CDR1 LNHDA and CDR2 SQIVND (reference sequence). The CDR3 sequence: CASSMDRGTYEQYF. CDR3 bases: TGTGCCAGTAGTATGGACAGGGGAACCTACGAGCAGTACTTC.

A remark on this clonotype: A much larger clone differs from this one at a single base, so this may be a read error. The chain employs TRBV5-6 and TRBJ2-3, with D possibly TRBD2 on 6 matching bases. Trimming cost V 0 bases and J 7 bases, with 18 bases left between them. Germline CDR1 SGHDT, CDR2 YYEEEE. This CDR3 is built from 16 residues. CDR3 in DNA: TGTGCCAGCAGCTTGGGGATGCAAGGGGCGGGAAATACGCAGTATTTT. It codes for CASSLGMQGAGNTQYF.

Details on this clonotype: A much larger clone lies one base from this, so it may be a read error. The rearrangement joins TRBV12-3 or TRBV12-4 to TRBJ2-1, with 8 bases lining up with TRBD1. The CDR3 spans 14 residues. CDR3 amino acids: CASSRDRGRDEHFF. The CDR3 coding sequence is TGTGCCAGCAGCCGCGACAGGGGCAGGGATGAGCATTTCTTC.

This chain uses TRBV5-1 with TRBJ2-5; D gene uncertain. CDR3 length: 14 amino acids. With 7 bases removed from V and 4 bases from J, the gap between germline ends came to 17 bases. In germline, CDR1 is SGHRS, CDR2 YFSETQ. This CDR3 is CASRPMLGSETQYF. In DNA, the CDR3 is TGCGCCAGCCGACCAATGTTGGGGTCAGAGACCCAGTACTTC.

The CDR3 is CSVGGVNEKLFF. CDR3 sequence (DNA): TGCAGCGTTGGGGGGGTAAATGAAAAACTGTTTTTT. The chain employs TRBV29-1 and TRBJ1-4; D might be TRBD1 (5 bases). CDR3 length equals 12 residues. Germline V gene sequence: CDR1 SQVTM, CDR2 ANQGSEA. Between the trimmed V and J ends, which lost 4 bases and 5 bases, there was a span of 8 bases.

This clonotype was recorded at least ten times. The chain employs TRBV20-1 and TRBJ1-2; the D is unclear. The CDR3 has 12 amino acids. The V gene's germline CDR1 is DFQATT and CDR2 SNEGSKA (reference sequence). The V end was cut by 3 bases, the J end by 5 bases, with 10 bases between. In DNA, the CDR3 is TGCAGTGCTAGTGAGGGAGGGTATGGCTACACCTTC. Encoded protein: CSASEGGYGYTF.

CDR3 coding DNA: TGTGCCAGCAGTAAAGGGGCGGTGAGCTCCTACGAGCAGTACTTC. Translation: CASSKGAVSSYEQYF. The chain has TRBV25-1 and TRBJ2-7, with D maybe TRBD1 (5 bases). This CDR3 spans 15 amino acids. Trimming pared 5 bases from V and 0 bases from J, leaving 14 bases between. The germline V gene has CDR1 MGHDK and CDR2 SYGVNS.

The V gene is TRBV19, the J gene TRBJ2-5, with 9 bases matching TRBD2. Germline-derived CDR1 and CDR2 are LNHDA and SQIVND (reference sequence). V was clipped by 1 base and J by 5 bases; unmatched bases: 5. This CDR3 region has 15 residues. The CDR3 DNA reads TGTGCCAGTAGTATAGGCGGGAGGGTCCGGGAGACCCAGTACTTC. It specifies CASSIGGRVRETQYF.

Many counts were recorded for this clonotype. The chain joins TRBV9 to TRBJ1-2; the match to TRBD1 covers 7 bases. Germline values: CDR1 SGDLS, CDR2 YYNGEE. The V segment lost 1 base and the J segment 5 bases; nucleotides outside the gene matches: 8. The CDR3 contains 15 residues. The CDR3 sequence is CASSVTGVKSYGYTF. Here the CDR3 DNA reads TGTGCCAGCAGCGTAACAGGGGTGAAGTCTTATGGCTACACCTTC.

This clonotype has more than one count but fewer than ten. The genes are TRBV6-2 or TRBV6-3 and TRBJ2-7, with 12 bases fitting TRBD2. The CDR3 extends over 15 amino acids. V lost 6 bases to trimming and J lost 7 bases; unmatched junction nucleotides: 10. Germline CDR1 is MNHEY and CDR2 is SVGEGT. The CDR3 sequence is CASSLQTSGSWEQYF. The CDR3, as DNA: TGTGCCAGCAGCCTACAGACTAGCGGGAGTTGGGAGCAGTACTTC.

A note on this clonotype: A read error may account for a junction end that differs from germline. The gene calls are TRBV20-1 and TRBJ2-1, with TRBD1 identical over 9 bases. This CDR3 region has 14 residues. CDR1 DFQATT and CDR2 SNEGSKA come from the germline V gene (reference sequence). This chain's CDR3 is CSARDRVDYNGQFF. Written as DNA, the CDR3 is TGCAGTGCCAGGGACAGGGTAGACTACAATGGGCAGTTCTTC.

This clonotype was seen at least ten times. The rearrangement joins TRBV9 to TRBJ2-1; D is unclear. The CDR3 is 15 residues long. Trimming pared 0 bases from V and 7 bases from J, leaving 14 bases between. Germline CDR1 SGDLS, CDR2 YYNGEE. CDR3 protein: CASSVDLDIRNEQFF. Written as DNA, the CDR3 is TGTGCCAGCAGCGTAGACCTAGATATTAGGAATGAGCAGTTCTTC.

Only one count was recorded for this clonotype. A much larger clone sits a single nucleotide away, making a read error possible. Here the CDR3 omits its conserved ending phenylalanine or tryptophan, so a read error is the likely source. CDR3 nucleotides: TGTGCCAGCAGTAGGCCCCCACAAGAGACCCAGTACCTC. This codes for CASSRPPQETQYL. The chain is built from TRBV2 and TRBJ2-5; D gene uncertain. Trimming took off 5 bases at V and 2 bases at J, with 9 bases between the two ends. The CDR3 totals 13 residues. Germline V gene data show CDR1 as SNHLY and CDR2 as FYNNEI.

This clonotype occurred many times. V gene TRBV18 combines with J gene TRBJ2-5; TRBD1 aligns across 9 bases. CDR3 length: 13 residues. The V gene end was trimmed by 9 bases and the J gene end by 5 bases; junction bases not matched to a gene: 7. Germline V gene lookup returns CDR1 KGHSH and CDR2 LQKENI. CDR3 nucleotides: TGTGCCAGTTGGGACAGGGCGCAGGAGACCCAGTACTTC. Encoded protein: CASWDRAQETQYF.

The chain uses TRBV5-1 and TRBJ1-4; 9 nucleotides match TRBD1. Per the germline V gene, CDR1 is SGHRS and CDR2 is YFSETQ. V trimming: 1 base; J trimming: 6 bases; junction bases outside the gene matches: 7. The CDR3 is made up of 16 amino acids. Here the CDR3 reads CASSLLGTGRDEKLFF. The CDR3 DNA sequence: TGCGCCAGCAGCTTGCTGGGGACAGGGAGGGATGAAAAACTGTTTTTT. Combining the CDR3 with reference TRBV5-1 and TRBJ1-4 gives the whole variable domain KAGVTQTPRYLIKTRGQQVTLSCSPISGHRSVSWYQQTPGQGLQFLFEYFSETQRNKGNFPGRFSGRQFSNSRSEMNVSTLELGDSALYLCASSLLGTGRDEKLFFGSGTQLSVL.

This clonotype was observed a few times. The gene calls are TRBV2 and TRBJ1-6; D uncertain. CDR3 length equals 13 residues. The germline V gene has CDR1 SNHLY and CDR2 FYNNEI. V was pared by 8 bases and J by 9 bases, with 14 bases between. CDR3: CASLGEQGSPLHF. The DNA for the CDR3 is TGTGCCAGCCTCGGGGAGCAAGGTTCACCCCTCCACTTT.